Listed here are 21 T cell receptor beta chains from one sample, sequenced in a study of tumor-infiltrating lymphocytes in primary liver carcinoma. Without any cell sorting, about 19-31 mg of bulk tissue yielded co-extracted RNA and DNA. Starting material of about 480 ng total RNA yielded TCR beta cDNA via a constant-region primer. A slightly modified ARM-PCR protocol with three nested multiplex PCR rounds produced these TCR beta libraries. The study ran its first two PCR rounds for around 10 cycles each, using TRBV1-TRBV30 forward primers and a C-beta reverse primer. TCRdb re-analysed the multiplex PCR reads in MiXCR, keeping a single row per CDR3 protein. The repertoire consists of fewer than 150,000 distinct CDR3 sequences, with 60% to 70% occurring once and the leading ten covering around 9.3%. The specimen sequenced was liver tumor tissue from sampling region 1. As for subset: tumor region T1, superior pole. The source is a woman in her sixties with primary liver carcinoma and hepatitis B virus infection.

The sample holds one count of this clonotype. A much larger clone differs by one base, so this may be a read error. The chain uses TRBV6-6 and TRBJ1-4; D is uncertain. The CDR3 length is 14 residues. The V end was cut by 6 bases, the J end by 8 bases, with 16 bases between. Per germline, CDR1 MNHNY and CDR2 SVGAGI (reference sequence). This CDR3 is CASRGEGQEEKLFF. DNA for the CDR3: TGTGCCAGCAGAGGAGAGGGCCAGGAGGAAAAACTGTTTTTT.

The chain uses TRBV4-1 and TRBJ2-7; 8 nucleotides agree with TRBD2. J lost 8 bases, V lost 0 bases, and 9 bases had no gene match. This CDR3 is built from 15 residues. Looked up from germline, CDR1 is MGHRA and CDR2 is YSYEKL. Here the CDR3 DNA reads TGCGCCAGCAGCCAAGATGGCGGGGGGCGCGAAAAGCAGTACTTC. This codes for CASSQDGGGREKQYF.

On this clonotype itself: Given a much more abundant clone one base away, this may be a read error. This chain connects TRBV24-1 to TRBJ2-3; D might be TRBD1 (6 bases). The CDR3 consists of 12 residues. V was cut by 5 bases and J by 8 bases, with 10 bases left in between. Germline values: CDR1 KGHDR, CDR2 SFDVKD. As DNA, the CDR3 is TGTGCCACCAGTGCAGGGGCAGTTACGCAGTATTTT. It encodes CATSAGAVTQYF.

Many counts were recorded for this clonotype. The V and J genes are TRBV28 and TRBJ2-3; D perhaps matches TRBD1 (6 bases). Per the germline V gene, CDR1 is MDHEN and CDR2 is SYDVKM. V was trimmed by 8 bases and J by 4 bases, leaving 19 bases between them. This CDR3 contains 15 residues. This CDR3 is CASSSRPGAPDTQYF. The CDR3 coding sequence is TGTGCCAGCTCCTCCCGCCCAGGGGCTCCAGATACGCAGTATTTT.

About this clonotype: Germline and junction disagree at one end, which may indicate a read error. J is TRBJ2-7 and V is TRBV11-2, with 8 bases lining up with TRBD2. The CDR3 totals 13 residues. Germline V gives CDR1 SGHAT, CDR2 FQNNGV. The chain's CDR3 is CTSSSTSGSEQYF. The CDR3 bases are TGTACCAGCAGCTCAACTAGCGGTAGCGAGCAGTACTTC.

About this clonotype itself: A much larger clonotype is one base distant, so this may be a read error. This chain links TRBV12-3 or TRBV12-4 with TRBJ2-2; possible D gene TRBD1, 6 bases. The CDR3 totals 14 residues. Deletions cut 7 bases from V and 8 bases from J, with 17 bases between. CDR3 in DNA: TGTGCCAGCATTTGGGGACATCCCTCAGGGGAGCTGTTTTTT. It specifies CASIWGHPSGELFF.

At least ten counts were recorded for this clonotype. The genes are TRBV12-3 or TRBV12-4 and TRBJ2-2; D not resolved. The CDR3 has 16 amino acids. V lost 4 bases to trimming and J lost 1 base, with 13 bases between them. CDR3 coding DNA: TGTGCCAGCAGTTCGATCGGAGTAGGGAACACCGGGGAGCTGTTTTTT. Amino acids: CASSSIGVGNTGELFF.

About this clonotype itself: Sequence at one end of the junction differs from germline and may be a read error. The rearrangement uses TRBV6-2 or TRBV6-3 and TRBJ2-7, with 9 bases lining up with TRBD2. This CDR3 is built from 16 residues. Germline V gene sequence: CDR1 MNHEY, CDR2 SVGEGT. The CDR3 spells CVSNFALAGNSYEQYF. CDR3 sequence (DNA): TGTGTCAGCAACTTCGCCCTAGCGGGGAATTCCTACGAGCAGTACTTC.

Note on this clonotype: A junction end diverges from the germline sequence, so it may reflect a read error. The chain carries TRBV6-1 and TRBJ2-7; D might be TRBD1 or TRBD2, each matching 5 bases. CDR3 size: 15 residues. Germline assignment: CDR1 MNHNS and CDR2 SASEGT. The CDR3 sequence: CAGSLEGTGSYEQYF. CDR3 bases: TGTGCCGGCAGTTTGGAAGGGACGGGCTCCTACGAGCAGTACTTC.

This clonotype was recorded once. This may arise from a read error, as a much more abundant clone is one base away. CDR3 nucleotide sequence: TGTGCCAACAGCTTATCCCTACTAGCGGGAGGCGAATACAATGAGCAGTTCTTC. Translation gives CANSLSLLAGGEYNEQFF. The chain links TRBV13 to TRBJ2-1; 12 bases map to TRBD2. Germline-derived CDR1 and CDR2 are PRHDT and FYEKMQ (reference sequence). The CDR3 covers 18 residues.

On this clonotype: A much larger clonotype is one base distant, so this may be a read error. The chain combines TRBV28 with TRBJ1-2, with D tentatively TRBD1 (6 bases). This CDR3 region has 14 residues. The germline V and J ends were trimmed by 3 bases and 6 bases, with 14 bases remaining between them. Germline assignment: CDR1 MDHEN and CDR2 SYDVKM. The CDR3 DNA sequence: TGTGCCAGCAGTTTCGGTCCGGGACAACATGGCTACACCTTC. It translates to CASSFGPGQHGYTF.

This clonotype was detected only a few times. The rearrangement uses TRBV7-9 and TRBJ1-1, with D perhaps matching TRBD1 (6 bases). The CDR3 extends over 14 amino acids. Germline V lookup: CDR1 SEHNR, CDR2 FQNEAQ (reference sequence). V was cut by 5 bases and J by 0 bases, with 10 bases left in between. The CDR3 reads CASSARTVNTEAFF. Written as DNA, the CDR3 is TGTGCCAGCAGCGCAAGGACAGTGAACACTGAAGCTTTCTTT. The whole variable domain, filled in from reference TRBV7-9 and TRBJ1-1, reads DTGVSQNPRHKITKRGQNVTFRCDPISEHNRLYWYRQTLGQGPEFLTYFQNEAQLEKSRLLSDRFSAERPKGSFSTLEIQRTEQGDSAMYLCASSARTVNTEAFFGQGTRLTVV.

Turning to this clonotype: At one boundary the junction diverges from the germline segment, which might be a read error. The chain combines TRBV11-2 with TRBJ2-5; D is possibly TRBD1 or TRBD2 (6 bases each). This CDR3 contains 17 residues. CDR1 is SGHAT and CDR2 is FQNNGV in the germline V gene. Written as DNA, the CDR3 is TGTGCCAGCAACCTAGAAGGTGGGGCCAGGGGACTCGAGACCCGGTACTTC. This codes for CASNLEGGARGLETRYF. Full variable domain (rest looked up from reference TRBV11-2 and TRBJ2-5): EAGVAQSPRYKIIEKRQSVAFWCNPISGHATLYWYQQILGQGPKLLIQFQNNGVVDDSQLPKDRFSAERLKGVDSTLKIQPAKLEDSAVYLCASNLEGGARGLETRYFGPGTRLLVL.

With respect to this clonotype: One junction end does not reproduce the germline sequence, and a read error may be involved. The rearrangement uses TRBV5-4 and TRBJ2-1; 7 nucleotides align to TRBD2. Germline CDR1 is SGHNT and CDR2 is YYREEE (reference sequence). The CDR3 totals 13 residues. The CDR3 nucleotides are TGTGCCAGCAGCTCCGGGAGGTCGAATGAGCAGTCCTTC. It yields the protein CASSSGRSNEQSF.

This clonotype was picked up a small number of times. One junction end disagrees with the germline gene, perhaps due to a read error. The chain is built from TRBV6-5 and TRBJ1-4; D is undetermined. The CDR3 loop spans 16 amino acids. Germline lookup yields CDR1 MNHEY and CDR2 SVGAGI. CDR3 amino acids: CASSYSRAPTNEKLLF. The CDR3, as DNA: TGTGCCAGCAGTTACTCCCGGGCCCCAACTAATGAAAAACTGCTTTTT.

On this clonotype itself: A much larger clone is a single base away; this may be a read error. This sequence joins TRBV6-1 and TRBJ1-1; D gene ambiguous. CDR1 is MNHNS and CDR2 is SASEGT in the germline V gene. The CDR3 length is 14 residues. The CDR3, as DNA: TGTGCCAGCAGTCCGCGGGCACTGAACACTGAACCTTTCTTT. This encodes CASSPRALNTEPFF.

Here the CDR3 DNA reads TGTGCCAGTTCCCGCGGGTGTACAGATACGCAGTATTTT. It specifies CASSRGCTDTQYF. The rearrangement joins TRBV18 to TRBJ2-3; TRBD2 might be the D (5 bases). The V end lost 9 bases, the J end lost 3 bases, and 13 bases lay between the germline ends. Germline-derived CDR1 and CDR2 are KGHSH and LQKENI. The CDR3 runs to 13 residues. The full variable domain, its missing parts supplied by reference TRBV18 and TRBJ2-3, is NAGVMQNPRHLVRRRGQEARLRCSPMKGHSHVYWYRQLPEEGLKFMVYLQKENIIDESGMPKERFSAEFPKEGPSILRIQQVVRGDSAAYFCASSRGCTDTQYFGPGTRLTVL.

This clonotype was seen many times. This chain uses TRBV6-1 with TRBJ2-7, with D possibly being TRBD1 (6 bases). The CDR3 is 15 amino acids. Germline V gene data show CDR1 as MNHNS and CDR2 as SASEGT. V was cut by 4 bases and J by 0 bases, with 13 bases left in between. The CDR3 DNA reads as TGTGCCAGCAGTGCTCCGGACAGAGCCTCCTACGAGCAGTACTTC. Residues: CASSAPDRASYEQYF.

Concerning this clonotype itself: A read error is likely, as this CDR3 ends without the conserved phenylalanine or tryptophan. The DNA is left out, because the CDR3 cannot be placed on it with certainty; the CDR3 is given as TCRdb lists it. CDR3 protein: CASSPGTGEIYERYY. The rearrangement joins TRBV11-2 to TRBJ2-7; TRBD1 is taken as the D call from the table, unchecked against the DNA. Termini included, the CDR3 measures 15 amino acids. The germline CDR1 and CDR2 sequences are SGHAT and FQNNGV.

The V and J genes are TRBV7-9 and TRBJ2-7; D ambiguous. The CDR3 covers 14 residues. From germline, CDR1 is SEHNR and CDR2 FQNEAQ (reference sequence). CDR3 sequence: CVNSTQTEPYEQYF. CDR3 in DNA: TGTGTCAACAGCACCCAGACGGAACCCTACGAGCAGTACTTC.

On this clonotype: This may stem from a read error, because a much larger clone lies one nucleotide away. Here the CDR3 omits its conserved ending phenylalanine or tryptophan, so a read error is the likely source. This chain uses TRBV6-5 with TRBJ1-1; no clear D. Germline lookup yields CDR1 MNHEY and CDR2 SVGAGI. The germline V and J ends were trimmed by 4 bases and 3 bases, with 9 bases remaining between them. The CDR3 spans 13 residues. Here the CDR3 reads CASSSRWDTEAFL. The CDR3 DNA is TGTGCCAGCAGTTCCAGGTGGGACACTGAAGCTTTCCTT.